A single sample is the source of the 21 T cell receptor beta chains below, sequenced in a study of shared clonotypes between healthy human individuals. Measured with immunoSEQ multiplex PCR; TCRdb has only the in-frame clones, and not every one. This repertoire shows hundreds of thousands of clones, roughly 98% found once; its top ten account for 0.3%. CD45RO-negative cells were positively selected for CCR7, leaving out terminally differentiated effector memory CD45RA+ cells. What was sequenced was naive CD8+ T cells sorted from blood. These receptor sequences come from a man aged 30 to 45 in good health.

The gene calls are TRBV10-3 and TRBJ2-7, with 7 positions matching TRBD1. This CDR3 has 13 residues. V was pared by 2 bases and J by 6 bases, with 4 bases of the junction left unmatched. The germline V gene has CDR1 ENHRY and CDR2 SYGVKD. The CDR3 is CAISEEGAAEQYF. The CDR3 DNA sequence: TGTGCCATCAGTGAGGAGGGGGCGGCCGAGCAGTACTTC.

The chain is built from TRBV5-5 and TRBJ2-3; possibly TRBD1 for D (6 bases). This CDR3 comprises 15 residues. Trimming shortened V by 4 bases and J by 2 bases, and 14 bases separated the two germline ends. Per the germline V gene, CDR1 is SGHKS and CDR2 is YYEKEE (reference sequence). As DNA, the CDR3 is TGTGCCAGCAGCCGATGGGACACGGACACAGATACGCAGTATTTT. It codes for CASSRWDTDTDTQYF.

Notes on this clone: A junction boundary mismatches the germline segment, possibly from a read error. The chain recombines TRBV7-7 with TRBJ2-5; D uncertain. The CDR3 loop spans 14 amino acids. The germline V gene has CDR1 SSHAT and CDR2 FNYEAQ (reference sequence). The CDR3, as DNA: TGTGCTAGCAGCTTAACGGTGTACCAAGAGACCCAGTACTTC. Its protein is CASSLTVYQETQYF.

The rearrangement links TRBV6-5 to TRBJ2-5; the D is unclear. CDR1 MNHEY and CDR2 SVGAGI come from the germline V gene. The CDR3 sequence is 13 residues long. Between the trimmed V and J ends, which lost 10 bases and 1 base, there was a span of 13 bases. Here the CDR3 reads CATLSQTQETQYF. In nucleotides, the CDR3 is TGTGCCACCCTTTCTCAGACCCAAGAGACCCAGTACTTC.

This sequence joins TRBV2 and TRBJ2-7, with D possibly being TRBD1 (5 bases). Between the trimmed V and J ends, which lost 6 bases and 5 bases, there was a span of 17 bases. The germline gives CDR1 SNHLY, CDR2 FYNNEI. The CDR3 is made up of 14 amino acids. In DNA form, the CDR3 reads TGTGCCAGCAGCGACCCCTTAGGGGTTCACGAGCAGTACTTC. It yields the protein CASSDPLGVHEQYF.

The gene calls are TRBV5-4 and TRBJ2-7; 8 bases line up with TRBD2. Germline trimming cut 4 bases from V and 6 bases from J; bases unmatched to any gene: 0. Germline lookup yields CDR1 SGHNT and CDR2 YYREEE (reference sequence). This CDR3 spans 11 amino acids. The CDR3 is CASSTSGEQYF. CDR3 DNA: TGTGCCAGCAGCACTAGCGGCGAGCAGTACTTC.

V and J are TRBV15 and TRBJ2-6; 9 bases are a match to TRBD1. From germline, CDR1 is LNHNV and CDR2 YYDKDF (reference sequence). The length of the CDR3 is 19 residues. V gave up 0 bases and J gave up 2 bases; unmatched junction bases: 8. CDR3 bases: TGTGCCACCAGCAGAGAGGGACAGGGATTTTTGACTGGGGCCAACGTCCTGACTTTC. Its translation: CATSREGQGFLTGANVLTF.

In regard to this clone: Other DNA sequences from this sample encode an identical CDR3 as well. This rearrangement joins TRBV4-1 to TRBJ2-7; the D gene is possibly TRBD2 (6 bases). Germline CDR1 and CDR2: MGHRA and YSYEKL. V lost 0 bases to trimming and J lost 4 bases, with 7 bases between them. The CDR3 sequence is 13 residues long. The chain's CDR3 is CASSQDRGYEQYF. The CDR3 DNA follows: TGCGCCAGCAGCCAAGATCGGGGGTACGAGCAGTACTTC.

V is TRBV11-2 and J is TRBJ2-7; perhaps TRBD2 as D (5 bases). Germline CDR1 and CDR2: SGHAT and FQNNGV. V lost 4 bases and J lost 0, with 7 bases in between. The CDR3 sequence is 13 residues long. CDR3 sequence reads: CASSWESSYEQYF. The DNA for the CDR3 is TGTGCCAGCAGCTGGGAGAGCTCCTACGAGCAGTACTTC. Complete variable domain (other parts from reference TRBV11-2 and TRBJ2-7): EAGVAQSPRYKIIEKRQSVAFWCNPISGHATLYWYQQILGQGPKLLIQFQNNGVVDDSQLPKDRFSAERLKGVDSTLKIQPAKLEDSAVYLCASSWESSYEQYFGPGTRLTVT.

Comments on this clone: Other DNA sequences within the sample encode an identical CDR3. The V call is TRBV27, the J call TRBJ2-3; 13 bases map to TRBD2. The CDR3 contains 16 residues. Germline V gives CDR1 MNHEY, CDR2 SMNVEV (reference sequence). With 4 bases clipped from V and 3 bases from J, the junction kept 4 bases outside the gene matches. The CDR3 spells CASSSRTSGRTDTQYF. In DNA, the CDR3 is TGTGCCAGCAGTTCCAGGACTAGCGGGAGAACAGATACGCAGTATTTT.

The V and J genes are TRBV9 and TRBJ1-5; no firm D call. The ends were cut back, 3 bases at V and 5 bases at J, with 15 bases in the middle. The germline V gene has CDR1 SGDLS and CDR2 YYNGEE. The CDR3 is made up of 15 amino acids. CDR3 amino acids: CASSATGGNHQPQHF. As DNA, the CDR3 is TGTGCCAGCAGCGCCACCGGAGGTAATCATCAGCCCCAGCATTTT.

CDR3 nucleotide sequence: TGTGCCAGCAGTGAGATCCGCGGGAACTATGGCTACACCTTC. It translates to CASSEIRGNYGYTF. This chain uses TRBV2 with TRBJ1-2; no clear D. The CDR3 is 14 residues long. Trimming cost V 3 bases and J 2 bases, with 10 bases left between them. Germline values: CDR1 SNHLY, CDR2 FYNNEI.

The V gene is TRBV5-1, the J gene TRBJ2-1, with 7 positions matching TRBD2. Germline CDR1 and CDR2: SGHRS and YFSETQ. Trimming cost V 0 bases and J 15 bases; bases outside gene matches: 15. This CDR3 has 15 amino acids. The CDR3 protein is CASSLGSGSLVRPFF. CDR3 DNA: TGCGCCAGCAGCTTGGGTAGCGGGTCTCTGGTCAGGCCGTTCTTC.

The chain joins TRBV11-2 to TRBJ2-1; D gene ambiguous. The germline V gene has CDR1 SGHAT and CDR2 FQNNGV. The germline V and J ends were trimmed by 0 bases and 6 bases, with 15 bases remaining between them. The CDR3 has 16 residues. The CDR3 nucleotides are TGTGCCAGCAGCTTAGATCCAAGTGCAAACGGCAATGAGCAGTTCTTC. Translation: CASSLDPSANGNEQFF.

This sequence joins TRBV13 and TRBJ2-7, with D perhaps TRBD2 (6 bases). CDR3 size: 17 residues. The germline V gene encodes CDR1 PRHDT and CDR2 FYEKMQ (reference sequence). V dropped 5 bases and J dropped 1 base, with 21 bases sitting between them. CDR3 sequence: CASSVRGAGRGSYEQYF. The DNA of the CDR3 is TGTGCCAGCAGCGTCCGTGGGGCGGGACGGGGGTCCTACGAGCAGTACTTC.

This clone was seen once. One base away lies a much larger clone, so this may be a sequencing read error. Other DNA sequences within the sample encode an identical CDR3. The J gene is TRBJ2-7, the V gene TRBV9, with D unclear. The CDR3 consists of 12 residues. The V end lost 4 bases, the J end lost 0 bases, and 5 bases lay between the germline ends. Germline CDR1 SGDLS, CDR2 YYNGEE. The CDR3 loop is CASSSDSYEQYF. CDR3 nucleotides: TGTGCCAGCAGCTCTGACTCCTACGAGCAGTACTTC.

The chain carries TRBV10-2 and TRBJ2-7; 8 bases agree with TRBD2. CDR3 length: 14 residues. The V gene's germline CDR1 is WSHSY and CDR2 SAAADI. V was clipped by 11 bases and J by 4 bases; unmatched bases: 13. The CDR3 loop is CAVYQRELGYEQYF. The CDR3 coding sequence is TGCGCCGTTTACCAGCGGGAGCTCGGGTACGAGCAGTACTTC.

CDR3 in DNA: TGTGCCAGCAGTACGAACAAGGTGGGCCCTCGTTCCAATGAGCAGTTCTTC. It translates to CASSTNKVGPRSNEQFF. The V and J genes are TRBV28 and TRBJ2-1; D not resolved. V was pared by 5 bases and J by 6 bases, with 23 bases between. The length of the CDR3 is 17 residues. Looked up from germline, CDR1 is MDHEN and CDR2 is SYDVKM.

The V call is TRBV7-9, the J call TRBJ2-7; TRBD2 agrees at 11 bases. CDR1 is SEHNR, CDR2 FQNEAQ, per germline (reference sequence). Germline trimming cut 6 bases from V and 1 base from J; bases unmatched to any gene: 5. CDR3 length equals 15 residues. This CDR3 reads CASSRGTSGSYEQYF. CDR3 sequence (DNA): TGTGCCAGCAGTCGGGGGACTAGCGGTTCCTACGAGCAGTACTTC.

The V gene is TRBV18, the J gene TRBJ1-4; D is possibly TRBD1 (5 bases). CDR1 KGHSH and CDR2 LQKENI come from the germline V gene. Trimming took 3 bases from V and 6 from J, leaving 14 bases between them. This CDR3 region has 15 residues. Written as DNA, the CDR3 is TGTGCCAGCTCACCGGGAGGCGGGGGATATGAAAAACTGTTTTTT. This codes for CASSPGGGGYEKLFF.

Notes on this clone: This sample also contains other DNA sequences that code for the same CDR3. This rearrangement joins TRBV7-9 to TRBJ2-5; the D is unclear. Trimming took off 4 bases at V and 5 bases at J, with 8 bases between the two ends. Looked up from germline, CDR1 is SEHNR and CDR2 is FQNEAQ (reference sequence). This CDR3 is built from 12 residues. CDR3 sequence reads: CASSSPRETQYF. Here the CDR3 DNA reads TGTGCCAGCAGCTCGCCCAGGGAGACCCAGTACTTC.